These T cell receptor beta chains were read from a single sample in a study of chemoradiotherapy in HPV16-positive cancers. Repertoires were generated with immunoSEQ multiplex PCR, while TCRdb's copy carries only in-frame clones and drops some. This table has tens of thousands of clones, around 87% appearing once. The sequenced sample was blood, obtained from a patient who underwent chemoradiotherapy. Receptors originate from a human donor with HPV-associated anogenital cancer. Both conserved end residues are part of each CDR3. A D gene is named only where the DNA matches it firmly. Size is omitted from some rows. Given values are once, few, many or a class for expanded clones.

cdr3_nt: TGTGCCAGTAGTAGGGGGGACAGGGGGCGAGGGGGTGAAGCTTTCTTT
cdr3_aa: CASSRGDRGRGGEAFF
v_call: TRBV19
clone_size: .
d_call: TRBD1
j_call: TRBJ1-1

cdr3_nt: TGTGCCAGCGAGCGGGGGTACCAAGAGACCCAGTACTTC
cdr3_aa: CASERGYQETQYF
v_call: TRBV7-9
clone_size: .
d_call: TRBD2
j_call: TRBJ2-5

cdr3_nt: TGTGCCAGCAGGTTCACCGCAGCTAATTCACCCCTCCACTTT
cdr3_aa: CASRFTAANSPLHF
v_call: TRBV11-2
clone_size: .
d_call: .
j_call: TRBJ1-6

cdr3_nt: TGTGCCAGCAGCTTAACACCAATCCATGAAGCTTTCTTT
cdr3_aa: CASSLTPIHEAFF
v_call: TRBV7-2
clone_size: few
d_call: .
j_call: TRBJ1-1

cdr3_nt: TGTGCAAGTCGACGACCGGGACAGATGAACACTGAAGCTTTCTTT
cdr3_aa: CASRRPGQMNTEAFF
v_call: TRBV12-2
clone_size: .
d_call: .
j_call: TRBJ1-1

cdr3_nt: TGTGCCACCCACGAGAGGGGAACATCTGGAAACACCATATATTTT
cdr3_aa: CATHERGTSGNTIYF
v_call: TRBV15
clone_size: .
d_call: .
j_call: TRBJ1-3

cdr3_nt: TGTGCCAGCAGCGTAGAGGGGCGCACACAAGAGACCCAGTACTTC
cdr3_aa: CASSVEGRTQETQYF
v_call: TRBV9
clone_size: .
d_call: .
j_call: TRBJ2-5

cdr3_nt: TGTGCTAGCAGCGCGGGACTAGCGGGAGCCTATGAGCAGTTCTTC
cdr3_aa: CASSAGLAGAYEQFF
v_call: TRBV7-7
clone_size: .
d_call: TRBD2
j_call: TRBJ2-1

cdr3_nt: TGTGCCAGCACCAGGGGGCTTGACGGGGAGCTGTTTTTT
cdr3_aa: CASTRGLDGELFF
v_call: TRBV21-1
clone_size: .
d_call: .
j_call: TRBJ2-2

cdr3_nt: TGCAGCGTTGAAGGGACGCACTATGGCTACACCTTC
cdr3_aa: CSVEGTHYGYTF
v_call: TRBV29-1
clone_size: .
d_call: .
j_call: TRBJ1-2

cdr3_nt: TGTGCCAGCAGCGTAGCTCAGGGGGCAGTCGATGGCTACACCTTC
cdr3_aa: CASSVAQGAVDGYTF
v_call: TRBV9
clone_size: .
d_call: TRBD1
j_call: TRBJ1-2

cdr3_nt: TGTGCCAGCAGCCCCGTTGGAAACACCATATATTTT
cdr3_aa: CASSPVGNTIYF
v_call: TRBV7-2
clone_size: .
d_call: .
j_call: TRBJ1-3

cdr3_nt: TGTGCCAGCAGCTCCAGGACAGGGAGGAATCAGCCCCAGCATTTT
cdr3_aa: CASSSRTGRNQPQHF
v_call: TRBV5-6
clone_size: .
d_call: TRBD1
j_call: TRBJ1-5

cdr3_nt: TGCGCCAGCAGCCAAGCTCAGGGAGGGAACACTGAAGCTTTCTTT
cdr3_aa: CASSQAQGGNTEAFF
v_call: TRBV4-1
clone_size: .
d_call: .
j_call: TRBJ1-1

cdr3_nt: TGTGCCAGCAGCTTAGGCAGGGAAGGTGAAAAACTGTTTTTT
cdr3_aa: CASSLGREGEKLFF
v_call: TRBV7-9
clone_size: .
d_call: .
j_call: TRBJ1-4

cdr3_nt: TGTGCCAGCAGCTTAGTCTCTGAAGCTTTCTTT
cdr3_aa: CASSLVSEAFF
v_call: TRBV7-2
clone_size: once
d_call: .
j_call: TRBJ1-1

cdr3_nt: TGTGCCAGCAGCTTAGCGCATCAGGGGGCAGGTTCACCCCTCCACTTT
cdr3_aa: CASSLAHQGAGSPLHF
v_call: TRBV7-9
clone_size: once
d_call: TRBD1
j_call: TRBJ1-6

cdr3_nt: TGTGCCAGCAGCGTAGGACCCCAGGGGGCGGGTCAAGAGACCCAGTACTTC
cdr3_aa: CASSVGPQGAGQETQYF
v_call: TRBV9
clone_size: .
d_call: TRBD1
j_call: TRBJ2-5

cdr3_nt: TGTGCCAGCAGCCCGGACAGAACTAATGAAAAACTGTTTTTT
cdr3_aa: CASSPDRTNEKLFF
v_call: TRBV13
clone_size: once
d_call: .
j_call: TRBJ1-4

cdr3_nt: TGTGCCAGCAGCTTGTTTTCCGGGTCCTCTGGAAACACCATATATTTT
cdr3_aa: CASSLFSGSSGNTIYF
v_call: TRBV5-4
clone_size: .
d_call: .
j_call: TRBJ1-3

cdr3_nt: TGTGCCAGCAGCTTAGATACAACAAGGACTAGCAGACAAAGCTTC
cdr3_aa: CASSLDTTRTSRQSF
v_call: TRBV7-2
clone_size: .
d_call: TRBD2
j_call: TRBJ2-7

cdr3_nt: TGTGCCAGCAGCAGGACCGTTTCGGGGGCGACTGAATCTTTCTTT
cdr3_aa: CASSRTVSGATESFF
v_call: TRBV5-8
clone_size: .
d_call: .
j_call: TRBJ1-1

cdr3_nt: TGTGCCAGCAGTGATATGAGCGGAGGGGACAATGAGCAGTTCTTC
cdr3_aa: CASSDMSGGDNEQFF
v_call: TRBV6-4
clone_size: once
d_call: .
j_call: TRBJ2-1

cdr3_nt: TGTGCCAGCAGCTCCCGGGACCCCGGGAAATACGAGCAGTACTTC
cdr3_aa: CASSSRDPGKYEQYF
v_call: TRBV7-2
clone_size: .
d_call: .
j_call: TRBJ2-7

cdr3_nt: TGCGCCAGCAGCCAAGAGACCGGCTCTAGCACAGATACGCAGTATTTT
cdr3_aa: CASSQETGSSTDTQYF
v_call: TRBV4-3
clone_size: .
d_call: .
j_call: TRBJ2-3

cdr3_nt: TGCAGCGTTGAGGCGAGGAACAATGAGCAGTTCTTC
cdr3_aa: CSVEARNNEQFF
v_call: TRBV29-1
clone_size: .
d_call: .
j_call: TRBJ2-1

cdr3_nt: TGTGCCAGCAGCTTGGGCGGCGGCACCTCAGATACGCAGTATTTT
cdr3_aa: CASSLGGGTSDTQYF
v_call: TRBV5-4
clone_size: .
d_call: .
j_call: TRBJ2-3